This T cell receptor (beta chain) was found in a study of radiation and T cells in renal cell carcinoma. Time point given: blood 2 weeks post-SBRT. The sample's treatment: 15 Gy SBRT to primary tumor, nephrectomy 4 weeks later. Germline CDR1 is SGHTA and CDR2 is FQGNSA. Unmatched junction bases numbered 2, after V lost 0 bases and J lost 2 bases. The CDR3 loop spans 15 amino acids. Libraries were prepared by immunoSEQ multiplex PCR; TCRdb keeps only in-frame clonotypes and omits some of them. This table holds about 120,000 clones, around 85% found once. Sequenced here: blood, sampled from a patient whose treatment included radiotherapy and nephrectomy. The J gene is TRBJ2-3, the V gene TRBV7-2; TRBD2 matches 7 bases. This clonotype was obtained from a man aged 50-60 years with renal cell carcinoma. The CDR3 region is CASSLARGDTDTQYF. Here the CDR3 DNA reads TGTGCCAGCAGCTTAGCCCGGGGGGACACAGATACGCAGTATTTT.